The next 27 T cell receptor beta chains were all read from a single sample in a study of cytomegalovirus exposure and HLA in healthy donors. This PCR relied on a set of 60 Vbeta primers and 13 Jbeta primers. TCRdb's copy holds only in-frame clones and misses some; the assay was immunoSEQ multiplex PCR. The sample has about 110,000 clones, about 79% seen once. The sample taken for sequencing was PBMCs. The receptor set was obtained from a woman younger than 35 in good health and CMV-seronegative.

J is TRBJ1-4 and V is TRBV7-8, with D hard to call. From germline, CDR1 is SGHVS and CDR2 FQNEAQ. The CDR3 runs 16 residues. V was pared by 5 bases and J by 1 base, with 14 bases between. CDR3 region: CASSQVQPRTNEKLFF. The CDR3, as DNA: TGTGCCAGCAGCCAAGTCCAGCCTAGAACTAATGAAAAACTGTTTTTT.

This clone has only a few counts. The genes are TRBV11-2 and TRBJ1-1; D possibly corresponds to TRBD1 (5 bases). Trimming took 4 bases from V and 2 from J, leaving 11 bases between them. This CDR3 region has 14 residues. Germline CDR1 reads SGHAT; CDR2 reads FQNNGV. This CDR3 reads CASSWGLANTEAFF. The CDR3 region has the DNA TGTGCCAGCAGCTGGGGACTGGCTAACACTGAAGCTTTCTTT.

The V call is TRBV28, the J call TRBJ1-4; D call uncertain. Per germline, CDR1 MDHEN and CDR2 SYDVKM. The CDR3 totals 14 residues. V was trimmed by 5 bases and J by 1 base, leaving 8 bases between them. DNA for the CDR3: TGTGCCAGCAGTCCGGTTAAAACTAATGAAAAACTGTTTTTT. Its translation: CASSPVKTNEKLFF.

The CDR3 is CATAGWRTGELFF. In DNA form, the CDR3 reads TGTGCCACCGCCGGGTGGCGGACCGGGGAGCTGTTTTTT. V is TRBV6-5 and J is TRBJ2-2; D not resolved. Germline CDR1 is MNHEY and CDR2 is SVGAGI. Deletions cut 10 bases from V and 5 bases from J, with 14 bases between. The CDR3 is 13 residues long.

V usage is TRBV15 and J usage is TRBJ1-2; D is unresolved. Trimming removed 1 base at V and 5 bases at J, with 14 bases between. CDR3 length: 15 residues. Looked up from germline, CDR1 is LNHNV and CDR2 is YYDKDF (reference sequence). CDR3 sequence reads: CATSRAWQAPYGYTF. CDR3 sequence (DNA): TGTGCCACCAGCAGAGCATGGCAGGCCCCTTATGGCTACACCTTC. The full variable domain, completed using reference TRBV15 and TRBJ1-2, is DAMVIQNPRYQVTQFGKPVTLSCSQTLNHNVMYWYQQKSSQAPKLLFHYYDKDFNNEADTPDNFQSRRPNTSFCFLDIRSPGLGDTAMYLCATSRAWQAPYGYTFGSGTRLTVV.

J is TRBJ2-7 and V is TRBV27; D is unclear. Germline V lookup: CDR1 MNHEY, CDR2 SMNVEV (reference sequence). This CDR3 region has 14 residues. The germline V and J ends were trimmed by 0 bases and 5 bases, with 11 bases remaining between them. The CDR3 sequence is CASSLSWAGHEQYF. DNA of the CDR3: TGTGCCAGCAGTTTATCGTGGGCAGGTCACGAGCAGTACTTC.

The rearrangement joins TRBV7-8 to TRBJ1-4, with D perhaps matching TRBD1 (6 bases). The CDR3 runs 14 residues. V was cut by 2 bases and J by 4 bases, with 8 bases left in between. Germline CDR1 SGHVS, CDR2 FQNEAQ. CDR3 coding DNA: TGTGCCAGCAGCTTACGGACAGATAATGAAAAACTGTTTTTT. Encoded protein: CASSLRTDNEKLFF.

This chain connects TRBV7-2 to TRBJ2-7, with 7 bases aligning to TRBD2. J lost 0 bases, V lost 5 bases, and 4 bases had no gene match. The length of the CDR3 is 14 residues. Germline V gives CDR1 SGHTA, CDR2 FQGNSA. The CDR3 bases are TGTGCCAGCAGCCTAAGCGGGATCTCCTACGAGCAGTACTTC. This codes for CASSLSGISYEQYF.

The V call is TRBV5-8, the J call TRBJ1-2; a possible D gene is TRBD1 (6 bases). V lost 4 bases and J 5 bases, leaving 15 bases between the germline ends. The germline gives CDR1 SGHTS, CDR2 YDEGEE. This CDR3 has 14 residues. As DNA, the CDR3 is TGTGCCAGCAGCCCCCCTAAACAGGGATATGGCTACACCTTC. It encodes CASSPPKQGYGYTF.

The V and J genes are TRBV4-2 and TRBJ2-1; TRBD2 is a possible D gene (6 bases). This CDR3 region has 16 residues. Deletions cut 1 base from V and 10 bases from J, with 20 bases between. Germline CDR1 LGHNA, CDR2 YNFKEQ. This chain's CDR3 is CASSQAGTRDGKEQFF. CDR3 DNA sequence: TGTGCCAGCAGCCAAGCCGGGACTCGGGATGGAAAGGAGCAGTTCTTC.

V gene TRBV7-2 combines with J gene TRBJ1-2, with unresolved D. Trimming took 1 base from V and 7 from J, leaving 13 bases between them. The CDR3 extends over 14 amino acids. Looked up from germline, CDR1 is SGHTA and CDR2 is FQGNSA. The DNA of the CDR3 is TGTGCCAGCAGCTTAGTCGGGGAGAGGAGTGGCTACACCTTC. This gives the protein CASSLVGERSGYTF. Combining the CDR3 with reference TRBV7-2 and TRBJ1-2 gives the whole variable domain GAGVSQSPSNKVTEKGKDVELRCDPISGHTALYWYRQSLGQGLEFLIYFQGNSAPDKSGLPSDRFSAERTGGSVSTLTIQRTQQEDSAVYLCASSLVGERSGYTFGSGTRLTVV.

The V gene is TRBV5-8, the J gene TRBJ1-1, with a possible D match to TRBD1 (6 bases). This CDR3 has 15 residues. CDR1 and CDR2 from the germline V gene are SGHTS and YDEGEE. V shed 5 bases and J shed 5 bases, with 19 bases lying between them. CDR3 protein: CASSYPAGEGTEAFF. The CDR3, as DNA: TGTGCCAGCAGTTATCCTGCAGGGGAGGGGACTGAAGCTTTCTTT.

This clone has only one observation. V and J are TRBV10-2 and TRBJ1-1; the match to TRBD1 covers 10 bases. CDR1 and CDR2 from the germline V gene are WSHSY and SAAADI. The trim removed 5 bases at V and 5 bases at J, leaving 5 bases unmatched. The CDR3 spans 14 residues. The CDR3 loop is CASSRQGAGTEAFF. CDR3 DNA sequence: TGCGCCAGCAGTAGACAGGGGGCTGGTACTGAAGCTTTCTTT.

This clone was seen a single time. J is TRBJ2-5 and V is TRBV5-8, with 9 bases that match TRBD2. Germline CDR1 SGHTS, CDR2 YDEGEE. The CDR3 is 15 residues long. Trimming at V came to 0 bases and at J to 5 bases, leaving 5 bases not matched to a gene. The CDR3 coding sequence is TGTGCCAGCAGCTTGGCTAGCGGGGTATGGGAGACCCAGTACTTC. Its translation is CASSLASGVWETQYF.

The chain uses TRBV5-1 and TRBJ1-2, with a tentative D call TRBD1 (6 bases). Germline-derived CDR1 and CDR2 are SGHRS and YFSETQ. The CDR3 sequence is 16 residues long. V lost 0 bases, J lost 4 bases, and 16 bases lay in between. This CDR3 reads CASSLASTGQIYGYTF. CDR3 DNA: TGCGCCAGCAGCTTGGCCAGTACAGGGCAAATCTATGGCTACACCTTC.

The chain employs TRBV28 and TRBJ2-6; D ambiguous. Germline loops: CDR1 MDHEN, CDR2 SYDVKM. The CDR3 extends over 14 amino acids. Trimming stripped 5 bases from V and 0 bases from J, with 5 bases between. The CDR3 loop is CASSQFSGANVLTF. The CDR3 DNA sequence: TGTGCCAGCAGTCAATTCTCTGGGGCCAACGTCCTGACTTTC. The full variable domain, completed using reference TRBV28 and TRBJ2-6, is DVKVTQSSRYLVKRTGEKVFLECVQDMDHENMFWYRQDPGLGLRLIYFSYDVKMKEKGDIPEGYSVSREKKERFSLILESASTNQTSMYLCASSQFSGANVLTFGAGSRLTVL.

The chain recombines TRBV6-1 with TRBJ1-2; no definite D call. CDR1 is MNHNS and CDR2 is SASEGT in the germline V gene. The CDR3 length is 12 residues. V lost 2 bases to trimming and J lost 7 bases, with 8 bases between them. In DNA form, the CDR3 reads TGTGCCAGCAGTGAACGGTGGGCTGGCTACACCTTC. Residues: CASSERWAGYTF.

This clone was observed a single time. This sequence joins TRBV19 and TRBJ1-5; D is unclear. Trimming cost V 7 bases and J 1 base, with 11 bases left between them. This CDR3 is 14 amino acids long. Germline-derived CDR1 and CDR2 are LNHDA and SQIVND (reference sequence). The CDR3 DNA reads TGTGCCAGTACGAGTAATTTGAGCAATCAGCCCCAGCATTTT. As protein: CASTSNLSNQPQHF.

V and J are TRBV19 and TRBJ2-2; 7 positions agree with TRBD2. Germline loops: CDR1 LNHDA, CDR2 SQIVND (reference sequence). V gave up 7 bases and J gave up 0 bases; unmatched junction bases: 11. CDR3 length: 17 residues. The CDR3, as DNA: TGTGCCAGTACCCTAGGTGGGCTAGCGGCGAACACCGGGGAGCTGTTTTTT. The encoded protein is CASTLGGLAANTGELFF.

The chain joins TRBV28 to TRBJ2-7, with unresolved D. V lost 4 bases, J lost 8 bases, and 12 bases lay in between. Germline V lookup: CDR1 MDHEN, CDR2 SYDVKM. The CDR3 spans 12 residues. This CDR3 reads CASSSSGYKQYF. The CDR3 DNA sequence: TGTGCCAGCAGTTCCTCAGGTTACAAGCAGTACTTC.

V and J are TRBV30 and TRBJ2-5, with D possibly TRBD1 on 5 matching bases. There are 14 residues in the CDR3. V shed 0 bases and J shed 5 bases, with 13 bases lying between them. Germline CDR1 GTSNPN, CDR2 SVGIG (reference sequence). The CDR3 DNA reads as TGTGCCTGGAGTGTTGCCAGGGCGGCGGAGACCCAGTACTTC. Translated: CAWSVARAAETQYF.

V gene TRBV7-9 combines with J gene TRBJ2-1, with 8 bases aligning to TRBD2. From germline, CDR1 is SEHNR and CDR2 FQNEAQ (reference sequence). J was trimmed by 7 bases and V by 4 bases; bases with no gene match: 9. This CDR3 is built from 15 residues. The CDR3 here is CASSWDGSGANEQFF. CDR3 nucleotides: TGTGCCAGCAGCTGGGATGGTAGCGGGGCGAATGAGCAGTTCTTC.

This chain connects TRBV7-9 to TRBJ2-1; no clear D gene. The CDR3 runs 12 residues. Germline V CDR1 and CDR2: SEHNR, FQNEAQ (reference sequence). V dropped 1 base and J dropped 11 bases, with 9 bases sitting between them. The CDR3 loop reads CASSLDSPQQFF. The CDR3 nucleotides are TGTGCCAGCAGCTTAGACAGCCCCCAGCAGTTCTTC.

The chain uses TRBV7-2 and TRBJ1-3, with TRBD1 identical over 8 bases. The CDR3 extends over 15 amino acids. The germline CDR1 and CDR2 sequences are SGHTA and FQGNSA. With 1 base clipped from V and 5 bases from J, the junction kept 4 bases outside the gene matches. CDR3 nucleotide sequence: TGTGCCAGCAGCTTAGGGACAGGGTATCGAAACACCATATATTTT. Amino acid sequence: CASSLGTGYRNTIYF.

The V and J genes are TRBV28 and TRBJ1-2, with a possible D match to TRBD1 (5 bases). Germline V gives CDR1 MDHEN, CDR2 SYDVKM. The CDR3 is 18 amino acids. Trimming removed 1 base at V and 6 bases at J, with 24 bases between. CDR3 loop: CASSLYRRDLGGSHGYTF. CDR3 nucleotide sequence: TGTGCCAGCAGTTTATACCGGCGGGACCTTGGGGGAAGCCATGGCTACACCTTC.

The chain employs TRBV6-1 and TRBJ2-7, with 9 bases aligning to TRBD1. V lost 5 bases to trimming and J lost 7 bases; unmatched junction nucleotides: 12. Germline-derived CDR1 and CDR2 are MNHNS and SASEGT. This CDR3 spans 15 amino acids. CDR3 sequence (DNA): TGTGCCAGCAGTAGCCGGGACAGGGCAATTGGGGAGCAGTACGTC. Residues: CASSSRDRAIGEQYV.

This clone has more than one count but fewer than ten. The chain combines TRBV6-1 with TRBJ1-2; D remains unclear. This CDR3 region has 16 residues. The germline CDR1 and CDR2 sequences are MNHNS and SASEGT. Deletions cut 0 bases from V and 5 bases from J, with 16 bases between. The CDR3 region has the DNA TGTGCCAGCAGTGAAGCGCTCGGAGGGTCCGGGTATGGCTACACCTTC. Its translation: CASSEALGGSGYGYTF.